This is a list of T cell receptor beta chains from one sample in a study of T cell changes during pregnancy in multiple sclerosis. Only in-frame clones appear in the TCRdb table, and some are missing; sequencing was by immunoSEQ multiplex PCR. The sample includes about 40,000 clones, 92% of them seen just once. This specimen consisted of CD4+ T cells from peripheral blood mononuclear cells, obtained in the third trimester of pregnancy. Every receptor here comes from a female donor with multiple sclerosis, enrolled in a pregnancy study. The CDR3 runs from the conserved cysteine through the conserved F or W. Fields, in order: D gene, V gene, clone size, J gene, CDR3 DNA, CDR3 protein. The D gene is left open where the match is weak. The size entry is marked missing in some rows and otherwise reads once, few, many or a size class.

-,TRBV9,-,TRBJ2-7,TGTGCCAGCAGCCCCATGGGGGACTGGAAGTACGAGCAGTACTTC,CASSPMGDWKYEQYF
-,TRBV18,-,TRBJ1-2,TGTGCCAGCTCACCAAGGGAGGACCTCTATGGCTACACCTTC,CASSPREDLYGYTF
-,TRBV28,-,TRBJ1-2,TGTGCCGCTCTCCTCGGTAATAACTATGGCTACACCTTC,CAALLGNNYGYTF
TRBD1,TRBV28,-,TRBJ2-7,TGTGCCAGCAGAACAAACTCCGGGACAGGGCGCTACGAGCAGTACTTC,CASRTNSGTGRYEQYF
TRBD1,TRBV7-2,once,TRBJ2-5,TGTGCCAGCAGCTTCCTGGACAGGGCGCCCGGGGGCATGAGGGGCCAGTACTTC,CASSFLDRAPGGMRGQYF
-,TRBV18,-,TRBJ1-1,TGTGCCAGCTCAAGCAATCAGGGGACTGAAGCTTTCTTT,CASSSNQGTEAFF
-,TRBV28,-,TRBJ2-7,TGTGCCAGCGGCCTGGGGGGGCGATACGAGCAGTACTTC,CASGLGGRYEQYF
-,TRBV6-1,-,TRBJ1-1,TGTGCCAGCAGTGAAAGCGGGCGAGTGAGGGCTTTCTTT,CASSESGRVRAFF
-,TRBV6-6,-,TRBJ2-7,TGTGCCAGCAGACAGGGATATAACTACGAGCAGTACTTC,CASRQGYNYEQYF
-,TRBV6-1,-,TRBJ2-7,TGTGCCAGCAGTGAATATGAGCAGTACTTC,CASSEYEQYF
TRBD1,TRBV10-3,-,TRBJ1-2,TGTGCCATCAGCTACGGACAGGGGAAAGGCTATGGCTACACCTTC,CAISYGQGKGYGYTF
TRBD2,TRBV4-1,once,TRBJ2-7,TGCGCCAGCAGCCCCGCCGGGAGCGGGAAGAAGTCCTACGAGCAGTACTTC,CASSPAGSGKKSYEQYF
-,TRBV30,-,TRBJ1-1,TGTGCCTGGAGTGGGGGGGGAACAAGAAACACTGAAGCTTTCTTT,CAWSGGGTRNTEAFF
-,TRBV11-2,-,TRBJ2-5,TGTGCCAGCAGCCCCAGCAGGGAGACCCAGTACTTC,CASSPSRETQYF
TRBD1,TRBV6-1,-,TRBJ2-1,TGTGCCAGCAGTGAAGCGAGGTTTGACAGGGGGAAAAATCGTCCGAAGCAGTTCTTC,CASSEARFDRGKNRPKQFF
TRBD1,TRBV7-2,-,TRBJ2-7,TGTGCCAGCAGCCCGGGAGGGACAGGGGGCGTTTCCGAGCAGTACTTC,CASSPGGTGGVSEQYF
TRBD1,TRBV5-1,once,TRBJ2-2,TGCGCCAGCAGCCGTTCGACAGGGGGCTTGAGTACCGGGGAGCTGTTTTTT,CASSRSTGGLSTGELFF
TRBD2,TRBV30,-,TRBJ2-3,TGTGCCTGGAGTGTACGAACTAGCGGGGCCACAGATACGCAGTATTTT,CAWSVRTSGATDTQYF
TRBD2,TRBV2,-,TRBJ2-5,TGTGCCAGCAGTGAGGGACTAGGGAGGGAGACCCAGTACTTC,CASSEGLGRETQYF
TRBD2,TRBV7-2,once,TRBJ2-6,TGTGCCAGCAGCTTAGCGCTAGCGGGTGCCTCCTCTGGGGCCAACGTCCTGACTTTC,CASSLALAGASSGANVLTF
-,TRBV27,-,TRBJ2-7,TGTGCCAGCACTGGGAGTAACCACGAGCAGTACTTC,CASTGSNHEQYF
-,TRBV2,-,TRBJ2-7,TGTGCCAGCGATATCGGACTAGTAGGGGGCGAGCAGTACTTC,CASDIGLVGGEQYF
TRBD2,TRBV6-1,-,TRBJ2-3,TGTGCCAGCAGTGGACTAGCGGGAGCAGATACGCAGTATTTT,CASSGLAGADTQYF
TRBD1,TRBV7-8,-,TRBJ1-1,TGTGCCAGCAGCTTACAGGGGGCGAGAACTGAAGCTTTCTTT,CASSLQGARTEAFF
TRBD2,TRBV5-5,-,TRBJ2-3,TGTGCCAGCAGCCCGACTAGCGGGAGAATAGATACGCAGTATTTT,CASSPTSGRIDTQYF
-,TRBV27,-,TRBJ2-3,TGTGCCAGCAGTTTCGACTTTGGCACAGATACGCAGTATTTT,CASSFDFGTDTQYF
-,TRBV4-1,-,TRBJ1-2,TGCGCCAGCAGCCAAGTACAGGGAGATGGCTACACCTTC,CASSQVQGDGYTF
-,TRBV5-6,-,TRBJ2-7,TGTGCCAGCAGCCCCAACTCCGCCTACGAGCAGTACTTC,CASSPNSAYEQYF
TRBD1,TRBV6-1,-,TRBJ1-5,TGTGCCAGCAGCCGACAGGGGCAGCCCCAGCATTTT,CASSRQGQPQHF
TRBD1,TRBV27,-,TRBJ2-2,TGTGCCAGCAGTTTACAGGGGGCGAATGGGGAGCTGTTTTTT,CASSLQGANGELFF
TRBD1,TRBV4-1,few,TRBJ2-3,TGCGCCAGCAGCCAAACAGGGGCAGCTCGCACAGATACGCAGTATTTT,CASSQTGAARTDTQYF